The next 28 T cell receptor beta chains were all read from a single sample in a study of post-analysis software for immune sequencing data. Findings of the study overall: TRBV5-6, TRBV5-1 and TRBV20-1 were among five TRBV segments more frequent in patients than controls.

Antigens of these TCRs are unknown. cDNA libraries for TCR beta contained unique molecular identifiers. TCRdb recomputed calls from the PCR reads with MiXCR, one row per CDR3 protein. The repertoire consists of around 200,000 distinct CDR3 sequences, with 29% occurring once and the leading ten covering 3% to 3.5%. Sequenced input: blood. These receptors came from a girl aged 2-17 years with multiple sclerosis.

This clonotype was counted only a few times. V and J are TRBV28 and TRBJ1-6, with D maybe TRBD1 (5 bases). CDR3 length equals 15 residues. Germline V gives CDR1 MDHEN, CDR2 SYDVKM. V lost 2 bases and J lost 5, with 10 bases in between. The CDR3 reads CASSLRGRNNSPLHF. The DNA of the CDR3 is TGTGCCAGCAGTTTACGGGGCCGAAATAATTCACCCCTCCACTTT. The entire variable domain, with the rest obtained from reference TRBV28 and TRBJ1-6, is as follows: DVKVTQSSRYLVKRTGEKVFLECVQDMDHENMFWYRQDPGLGLRLIYFSYDVKMKEKGDIPEGYSVSREKKERFSLILESASTNQTSMYLCASSLRGRNNSPLHFGNGTRLTVT.

This clonotype was counted at least ten times. Here the CDR3 DNA reads TGCAGCGTTGTACTGGGGAACACTGAAGCTTTCTTT. This translates into CSVVLGNTEAFF. The J gene is TRBJ1-1, the V gene TRBV29-1; no reliable D call. The CDR3 covers 12 residues. V lost 4 bases and J 1 base, leaving 7 bases between the germline ends. Germline-derived CDR1 and CDR2 are SQVTM and ANQGSEA.

This clonotype has more than one count but fewer than ten. This sequence joins TRBV12-3 or TRBV12-4 and TRBJ1-5; D is unclear. The CDR3 is made up of 14 amino acids. V was clipped by 5 bases and J by 3 bases, with 11 bases between them. CDR3 region: CASSSLYINQPQHF. Here the CDR3 DNA reads TGTGCCAGCAGTAGCCTTTACATCAATCAGCCCCAGCATTTT.

V gene TRBV7-9 combines with J gene TRBJ2-3; TRBD2 agrees at 10 bases. Trimming removed 2 bases from V and 2 bases from J; junction bases left unmatched: 10. The CDR3 has 18 residues. The V gene's germline CDR1 is SEHNR and CDR2 FQNEAQ (reference sequence). The CDR3 sequence is CASSLSRSSGGATDTQYF. The DNA for the CDR3 is TGTGCCAGCAGCTTAAGCCGCTCTAGCGGGGGAGCCACAGATACGCAGTATTTT.

This clonotype turned up a few times. This chain connects TRBV10-3 to TRBJ1-4, with a tentative D call TRBD1 (5 bases). CDR1 ENHRY and CDR2 SYGVKD come from the germline V gene. The CDR3 covers 12 residues. V was pared by 6 bases and J by 5 bases, with 7 bases between. The CDR3 spells CAIRGTNEKLFF. The CDR3 DNA sequence: TGTGCCATCAGGGGGACCAATGAAAAACTGTTTTTT.

On this clonotype itself: This may come from a read error, since a much larger clone is one base off. The V and J genes are TRBV4-1 and TRBJ2-4; no firm D call. V was clipped by 3 bases and J by 5 bases, with 14 bases between them. CDR3 length: 15 residues. The germline V gene has CDR1 MGHRA and CDR2 YSYEKL. The CDR3 spells CASSHLGPDENIQYF. The CDR3 DNA reads TGCGCCAGCAGCCATCTCGGCCCGGACGAAAACATTCAGTACTTC.

On this clonotype: It may be a read error: a sequence one base away is much more abundant. J is TRBJ2-3 and V is TRBV28; TRBD2 agrees at 7 bases. Looked up from germline, CDR1 is MDHEN and CDR2 is SYDVKM. V lost 7 bases and J lost 4; bases outside the gene matches: 8. CDR3 length equals 14 residues. The CDR3 nucleotides are TGTGCCAGCACAGCTAGCGGAGACGCAGATACGCAGTATTTT. Its protein product is CASTASGDADTQYF.

This clonotype was seen a handful of times. A much bigger clone sits one base away, suggesting this may be a read error. The V call is TRBV6-5, the J call TRBJ2-1; 9 nucleotides align to TRBD1. Germline CDR1 and CDR2: MNHEY and SVGAGI. After removal of 6 bases from V and 6 bases from J, the junction contained 9 bases not matched to a gene. This CDR3 comprises 15 residues. The CDR3 protein is CASREDRGKGNEQFF. Written as DNA, the CDR3 is TGTGCCAGCAGAGAAGACAGGGGGAAGGGCAATGAGCAGTTCTTC.

The table lists this clonotype with many counts. The genes are TRBV20-1 and TRBJ1-2, with D perhaps TRBD1 (6 bases). The CDR3 loop spans 14 amino acids. The germline V gene encodes CDR1 DFQATT and CDR2 SNEGSKA (reference sequence). V shed 0 bases and J shed 4 bases, with 12 bases lying between them. As DNA, the CDR3 is TGCAGTGCTAGAGATAACGGGGGGGCCTATGGCTACACCTTC. Its translation: CSARDNGGAYGYTF.

This clonotype was counted between two and nine times. This chain joins TRBV27 and TRBJ2-4; D might be TRBD1 (5 bases). From germline, CDR1 is MNHEY and CDR2 SMNVEV (reference sequence). The V end lost 0 bases, the J end lost 6 bases, and 6 bases lay between the germline ends. This CDR3 spans 13 amino acids. The DNA of the CDR3 is TGTGCCAGCAGTTTATCAAGGGGAAACATTCAGTACTTC. Translating it yields CASSLSRGNIQYF.

This chain joins TRBV20-1 and TRBJ1-4; 9 nucleotides agree with TRBD1. Trimming cost V 1 base and J 3 bases; bases outside gene matches: 6. Germline CDR1 DFQATT, CDR2 SNEGSKA (reference sequence). The CDR3 length is 16 residues. CDR3: CSARVQQGAPNEKLFF. The DNA for the CDR3 is TGCAGTGCTAGAGTCCAACAGGGGGCCCCTAATGAAAAACTGTTTTTT.

This clonotype came up many times. The gene calls are TRBV20-1 and TRBJ1-2; 7 bases fit TRBD1. The length of the CDR3 is 14 residues. The germline CDR1 and CDR2 sequences are DFQATT and SNEGSKA (reference sequence). The trim removed 0 bases at V and 3 bases at J, leaving 4 bases unmatched. The CDR3 spells CSARDFGTDYGYTF. The CDR3 region has the DNA TGCAGTGCTAGAGATTTTGGGACAGACTATGGCTACACCTTC.

The V and J genes are TRBV20-1 and TRBJ2-5; D ambiguous. The end of the DNA aligns better with TRBJ2-7, so the J call may be wrong. This CDR3 is 14 amino acids long. The germline CDR1 and CDR2 sequences are DFQATT and SNEGSKA (reference sequence). The CDR3 nucleotides read TGCAGTGCTAATTTCGGCACGGTGGATTCCGAGCAGTACTTC. It encodes CSANFGTVDSEQYF.

This clonotype turned up a few times. The genes are TRBV7-2 and TRBJ2-1; 9 bases line up with TRBD2. The V gene's germline CDR1 is SGHTA and CDR2 FQGNSA. Losses at the gene ends were 4 bases for V and 0 bases for J; bases not matched to a gene: 4. This CDR3 is 16 amino acids long. This CDR3 is CASSSVSGGSYNEQFF. The CDR3 region has the DNA TGTGCCAGCAGCTCCGTTAGCGGGGGCTCCTACAATGAGCAGTTCTTC.

To note about this clonotype: This could be a read error, since a much larger clone is one nucleotide away. Written as DNA, the CDR3 is TGTGCCAACAGCCAAGCATGGCTACCCTCCTACGAGCAGTACTTC. Amino acids: CANSQAWLPSYEQYF. The genes are TRBV4-2 and TRBJ2-5; D call uncertain. The last part of the DNA fits TRBJ2-7 better; the J call may be wrong. Germline V gene lookup returns CDR1 LGHNA and CDR2 YNFKEQ. CDR3 length equals 15 residues.

Comment on this clonotype: This may stem from a read error, because a much larger clone lies one nucleotide away. The chain is built from TRBV12-3 or TRBV12-4 and TRBJ2-1, with 7 bases identical to TRBD2. Unmatched junction bases numbered 6, after V lost 8 bases and J lost 2 bases. The CDR3 spans 14 residues. DNA for the CDR3: TGTGCCAGCGGCCCTGGGGGGGCCTACAATGAGCAGTTCTTC. Translating it yields CASGPGGAYNEQFF.

This clonotype was detected ten times or more. The chain has TRBV7-8 and TRBJ2-5, with D perhaps given as TRBD1 or TRBD2 (5 bases each). This CDR3 comprises 14 residues. Trimming pared 6 bases from V and 13 bases from J, leaving 24 bases between. CDR1 is SGHVS, CDR2 FQNEAQ, per germline. The chain's CDR3 is CASSPHPWGPTLYF. Here the CDR3 DNA reads TGTGCCAGCAGTCCACATCCCTGGGGACCGACTCTGTACTTC.

This clonotype was counted a few times. J is TRBJ2-1 and V is TRBV5-1; TRBD2 aligns across 7 bases. The DNA end favors TRBJ2-7, so the J call may be wrong. CDR1 is SGHRS and CDR2 is YFSETQ in the germline V gene. The CDR3 has 15 amino acids. This CDR3 is CASSSGRPTYNEQYF. CDR3 bases: TGCGCCAGCAGCTCCGGGAGGCCCACCTACAATGAGCAGTACTTC.

This clonotype has only a few counts. This rearrangement joins TRBV11-1 to TRBJ2-7; 10 bases are a match to TRBD2. The junction had 8 bases not matched to a gene; V was cut back by 8 bases and J by 4 bases. This CDR3 is 14 amino acids long. Germline V gene lookup returns CDR1 SGHAT and CDR2 FQDESV (reference sequence). CDR3 sequence: CASGTSGRGYEQYF. For the CDR3, the DNA is TGTGCCAGCGGGACCAGCGGGAGGGGTTACGAGCAGTACTTC. Supplemented by reference TRBV11-1 and TRBJ2-7, the full variable domain reads EAEVAQSPRYKITEKSQAVAFWCDPISGHATLYWYRQILGQGPELLVQFQDESVVDDSQLPKDRFSAERLKGVDSTLKIQPAELGDSAMYLCASGTSGRGYEQYFGPGTRLTVT.

In this sample, this clonotype turned up a few times. The chain is built from TRBV3-1 and TRBJ2-7, with unresolved D. CDR3 size: 15 residues. From germline, CDR1 is LGHDT and CDR2 YNNKEL (reference sequence). V lost 0 bases and J 10 bases, leaving 19 bases between the germline ends. This CDR3 reads CASSQDLAETQSQYF. Written as DNA, the CDR3 is TGTGCCAGCAGCCAAGATCTGGCGGAGACTCAATCCCAGTACTTC.

This clonotype was seen a few times. The V call is TRBV3-1, the J call TRBJ2-5, with 8 positions matching TRBD1. The CDR3 is 14 amino acids. The V gene's germline CDR1 is LGHDT and CDR2 YNNKEL (reference sequence). V lost 4 bases to trimming and J lost 5 bases; unmatched junction nucleotides: 6. The CDR3 loop reads CASSPGQGRETQYF. The CDR3 coding sequence is TGTGCCAGCAGCCCAGGACAGGGTCGGGAGACCCAGTACTTC.

This clonotype counts as medium-sized. The chain links TRBV7-2 to TRBJ2-1, with 11 bases matching TRBD2. Germline V gene sequence: CDR1 SGHTA, CDR2 FQGNSA. Germline trimming cut 2 bases from V and 7 bases from J; bases unmatched to any gene: 7. The CDR3 sequence is 16 residues long. The CDR3 loop reads CASSLLLAGGSNEQFF. DNA for the CDR3: TGTGCCAGCAGCTTACTCCTAGCGGGGGGCTCTAATGAGCAGTTCTTC.

This clonotype appeared a few times. The chain has TRBV28 and TRBJ1-2; weak D call: TRBD1 (5 bases). This CDR3 region has 14 residues. The V end was cut by 3 bases, the J end by 0 bases, with 8 bases between. The germline gives CDR1 MDHEN, CDR2 SYDVKM. CDR3 DNA sequence: TGTGCCAGCAGTTTCGCGGGGGCTAACTATGGCTACACCTTC. It specifies CASSFAGANYGYTF.

This clonotype was seen repeatedly, ten times or more. CDR3 sequence reads: CASSGADIQYF. The CDR3 DNA sequence: TGTGCCAGCAGTGGAGCGGACATTCAGTACTTC. The chain has TRBV12-3 or TRBV12-4 and TRBJ2-4, with D perhaps TRBD2 (5 bases). CDR3 size: 11 residues. The V gene lost 5 bases and the J gene lost 8 bases, with 7 bases spanning the gap.

There are a few counts of this clonotype. This chain uses TRBV3-1 with TRBJ1-1, with a tentative D call TRBD1 (6 bases). The CDR3 runs 13 residues. The V and J ends lost 4 bases and 4 bases respectively, with 10 bases between them. Germline CDR1 reads LGHDT; CDR2 reads YNNKEL (reference sequence). The CDR3 DNA reads TGTGCCAGCAGCCGTACGGGGGCCACTGAAGCTTTCTTT. Amino acids: CASSRTGATEAFF.

J is TRBJ2-7 and V is TRBV18; TRBD2 aligns across 9 bases. The germline CDR1 and CDR2 sequences are KGHSH and LQKENI. This CDR3 is built from 22 residues. The junction had 27 bases not matched to a gene; V was cut back by 3 bases and J by 3 bases. CDR3 sequence: CASSPREETGTRRAGGRYEQYF. The CDR3 region has the DNA TGTGCCAGCTCACCGAGGGAAGAAACAGGGACAAGACGAGCGGGAGGTCGCTACGAGCAGTACTTC.

The chain recombines TRBV2 with TRBJ1-1; no reliable D call. Germline loops: CDR1 SNHLY, CDR2 FYNNEI. The CDR3 has 13 residues. Deletions cut 11 bases from V and 5 bases from J, with 18 bases between. In DNA, the CDR3 is TGTGCCCCCTTGGAAGGTGGATGTACTGAAGCTTTCTTT. This translates into CAPLEGGCTEAFF. Full variable domain (missing parts from reference TRBV2 and TRBJ1-1): EPEVTQTPSHQVTQMGQEVILRCVPISNHLYFYWYRQILGQKVEFLVSFYNNEISEKSEIFDDQFSVERPDGSNFTLKIRSTKLEDSAMYFCAPLEGGCTEAFFGQGTRLTVV.

V usage is TRBV11-2 and J usage is TRBJ2-5; TRBD1 is a possible D gene (5 bases). The CDR3 is 14 amino acids. CDR1 is SGHAT, CDR2 FQNNGV, per germline. V was clipped by 5 bases and J by 2 bases, with 12 bases between them. DNA of the CDR3: TGTGCCAGCAGCCTGCCAAGGGGACAAGAGACCCAGTACTTC. Translated, it gives CASSLPRGQETQYF.